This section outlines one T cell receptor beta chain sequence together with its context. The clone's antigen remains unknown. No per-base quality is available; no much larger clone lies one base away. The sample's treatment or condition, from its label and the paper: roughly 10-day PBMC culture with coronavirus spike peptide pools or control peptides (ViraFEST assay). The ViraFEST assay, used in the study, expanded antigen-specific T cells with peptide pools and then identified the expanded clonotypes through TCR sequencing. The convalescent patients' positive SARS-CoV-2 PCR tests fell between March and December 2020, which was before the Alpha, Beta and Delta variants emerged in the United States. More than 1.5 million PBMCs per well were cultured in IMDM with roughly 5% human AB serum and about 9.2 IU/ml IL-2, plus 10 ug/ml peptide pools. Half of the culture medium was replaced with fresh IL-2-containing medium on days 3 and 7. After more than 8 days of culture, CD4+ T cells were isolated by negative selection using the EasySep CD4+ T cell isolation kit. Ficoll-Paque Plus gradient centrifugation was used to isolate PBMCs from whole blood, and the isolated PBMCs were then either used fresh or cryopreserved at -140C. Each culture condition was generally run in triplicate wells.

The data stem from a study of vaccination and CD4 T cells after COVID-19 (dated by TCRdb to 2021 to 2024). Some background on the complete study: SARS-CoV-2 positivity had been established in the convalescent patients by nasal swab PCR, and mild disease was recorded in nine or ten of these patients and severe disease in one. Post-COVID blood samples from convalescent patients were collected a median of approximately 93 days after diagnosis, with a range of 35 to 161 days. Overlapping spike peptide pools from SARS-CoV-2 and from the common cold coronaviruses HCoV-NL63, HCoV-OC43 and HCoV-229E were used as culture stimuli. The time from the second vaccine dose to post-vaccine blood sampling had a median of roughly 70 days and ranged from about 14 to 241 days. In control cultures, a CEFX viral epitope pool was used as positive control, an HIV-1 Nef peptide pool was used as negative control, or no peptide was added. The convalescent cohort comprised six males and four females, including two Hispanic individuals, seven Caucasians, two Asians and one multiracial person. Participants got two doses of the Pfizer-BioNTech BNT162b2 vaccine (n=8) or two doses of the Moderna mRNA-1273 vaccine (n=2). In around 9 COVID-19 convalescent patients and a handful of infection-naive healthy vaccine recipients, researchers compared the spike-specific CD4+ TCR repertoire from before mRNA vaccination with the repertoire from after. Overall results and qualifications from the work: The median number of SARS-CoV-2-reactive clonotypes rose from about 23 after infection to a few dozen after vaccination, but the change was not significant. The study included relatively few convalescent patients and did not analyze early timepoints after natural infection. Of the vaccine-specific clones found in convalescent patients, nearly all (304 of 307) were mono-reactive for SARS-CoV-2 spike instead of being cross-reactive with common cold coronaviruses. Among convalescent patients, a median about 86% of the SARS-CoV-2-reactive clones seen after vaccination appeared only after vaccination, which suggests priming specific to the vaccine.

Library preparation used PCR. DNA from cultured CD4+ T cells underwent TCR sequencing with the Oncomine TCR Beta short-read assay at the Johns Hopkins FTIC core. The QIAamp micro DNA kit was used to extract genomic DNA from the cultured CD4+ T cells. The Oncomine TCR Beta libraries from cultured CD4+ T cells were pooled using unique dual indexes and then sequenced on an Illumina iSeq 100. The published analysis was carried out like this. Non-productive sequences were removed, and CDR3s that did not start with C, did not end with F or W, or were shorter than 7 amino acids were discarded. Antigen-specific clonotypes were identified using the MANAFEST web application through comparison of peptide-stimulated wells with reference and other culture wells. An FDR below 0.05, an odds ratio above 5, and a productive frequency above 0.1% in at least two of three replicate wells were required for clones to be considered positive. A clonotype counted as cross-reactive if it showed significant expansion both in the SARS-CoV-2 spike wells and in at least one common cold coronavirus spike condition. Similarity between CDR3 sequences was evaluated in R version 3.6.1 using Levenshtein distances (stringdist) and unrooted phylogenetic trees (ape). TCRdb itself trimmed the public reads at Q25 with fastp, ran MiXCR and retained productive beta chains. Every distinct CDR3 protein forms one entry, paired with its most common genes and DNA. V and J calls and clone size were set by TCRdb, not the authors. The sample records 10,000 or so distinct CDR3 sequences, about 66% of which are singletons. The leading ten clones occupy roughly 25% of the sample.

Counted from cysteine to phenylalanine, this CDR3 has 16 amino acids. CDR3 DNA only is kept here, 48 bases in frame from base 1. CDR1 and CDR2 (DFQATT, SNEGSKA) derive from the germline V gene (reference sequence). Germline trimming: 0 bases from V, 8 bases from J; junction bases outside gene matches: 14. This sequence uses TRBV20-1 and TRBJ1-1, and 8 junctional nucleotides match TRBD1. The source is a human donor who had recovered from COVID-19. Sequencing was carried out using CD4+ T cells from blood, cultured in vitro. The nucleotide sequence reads TGCAGTGCTAGAGAGGTCAGGACAGGGTTGACTGCGGAAGCTTTCTTT. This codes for CSAREVRTGLTAEAFF.